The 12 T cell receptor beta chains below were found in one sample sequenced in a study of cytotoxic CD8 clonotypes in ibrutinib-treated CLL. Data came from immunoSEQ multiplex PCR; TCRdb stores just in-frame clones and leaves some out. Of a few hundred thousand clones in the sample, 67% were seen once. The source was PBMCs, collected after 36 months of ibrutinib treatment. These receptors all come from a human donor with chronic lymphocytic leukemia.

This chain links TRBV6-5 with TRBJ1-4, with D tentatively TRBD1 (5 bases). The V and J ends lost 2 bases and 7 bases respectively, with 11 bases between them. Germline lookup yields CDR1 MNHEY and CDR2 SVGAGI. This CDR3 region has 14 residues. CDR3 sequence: CASSYGTAGEKLFF. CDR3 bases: TGTGCCAGCAGTTACGGGACGGCGGGTGAAAAACTGTTTTTT.

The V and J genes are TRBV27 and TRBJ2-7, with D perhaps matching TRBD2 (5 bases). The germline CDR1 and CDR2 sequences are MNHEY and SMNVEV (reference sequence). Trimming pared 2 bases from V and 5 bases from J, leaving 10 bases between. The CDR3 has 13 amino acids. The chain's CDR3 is CASSLGSLDEQYF. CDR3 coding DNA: TGTGCCAGCAGTTTAGGGAGTTTGGACGAGCAGTACTTC.

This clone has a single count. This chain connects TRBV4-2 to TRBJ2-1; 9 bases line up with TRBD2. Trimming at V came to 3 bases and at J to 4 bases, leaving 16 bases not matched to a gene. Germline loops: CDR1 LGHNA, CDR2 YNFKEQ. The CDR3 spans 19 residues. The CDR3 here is CASSQLLAPGLAYYNEQFF. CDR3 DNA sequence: TGTGCCAGCAGCCAGCTCCTGGCCCCGGGACTAGCTTATTACAATGAGCAGTTCTTC.

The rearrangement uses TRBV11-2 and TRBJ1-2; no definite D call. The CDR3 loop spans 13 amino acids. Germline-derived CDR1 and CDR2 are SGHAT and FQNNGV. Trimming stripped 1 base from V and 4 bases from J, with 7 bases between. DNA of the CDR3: TGTGCCAGCAGCTTAGGGTCCCTCTATGGCTACACCTTC. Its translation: CASSLGSLYGYTF.

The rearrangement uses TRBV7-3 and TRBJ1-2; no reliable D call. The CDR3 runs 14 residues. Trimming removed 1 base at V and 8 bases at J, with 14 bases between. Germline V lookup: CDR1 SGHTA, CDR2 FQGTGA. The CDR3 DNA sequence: TGTGCCAGCAGCTTAAAGGGCCAGGCGGAGGGCTACACCTTC. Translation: CASSLKGQAEGYTF.

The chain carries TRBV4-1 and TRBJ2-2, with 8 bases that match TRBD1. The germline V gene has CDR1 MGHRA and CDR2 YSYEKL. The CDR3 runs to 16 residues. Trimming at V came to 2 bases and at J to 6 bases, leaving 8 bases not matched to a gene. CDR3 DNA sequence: TGCGCCAGCAGCCAAAGACTGACAGGGGCGTCCGGGGAGCTGTTTTTT. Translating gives CASSQRLTGASGELFF.

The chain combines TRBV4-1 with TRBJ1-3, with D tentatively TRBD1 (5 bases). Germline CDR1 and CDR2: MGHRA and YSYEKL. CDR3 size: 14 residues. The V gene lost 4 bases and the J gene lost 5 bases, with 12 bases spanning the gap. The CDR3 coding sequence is TGCGCCAGCAGCCCCTGGGGGGTACGAAACACCATATATTTT. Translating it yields CASSPWGVRNTIYF.

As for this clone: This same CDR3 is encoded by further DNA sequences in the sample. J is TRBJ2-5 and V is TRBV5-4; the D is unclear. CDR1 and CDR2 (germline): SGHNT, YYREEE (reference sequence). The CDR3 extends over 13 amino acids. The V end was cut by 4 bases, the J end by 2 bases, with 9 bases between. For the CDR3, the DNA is TGTGCCAGCAGCCCGACCTTGCAAGAGACCCAGTACTTC. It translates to CASSPTLQETQYF.

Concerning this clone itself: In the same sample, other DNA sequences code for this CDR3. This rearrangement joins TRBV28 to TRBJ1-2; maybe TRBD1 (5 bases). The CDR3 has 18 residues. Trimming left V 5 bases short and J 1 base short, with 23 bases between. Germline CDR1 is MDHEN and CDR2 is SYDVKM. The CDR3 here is CASSPLFSDSNLNYGYTF. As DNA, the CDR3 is TGTGCCAGCAGTCCCCTCTTTAGCGACAGCAACCTTAACTATGGCTACACCTTC.

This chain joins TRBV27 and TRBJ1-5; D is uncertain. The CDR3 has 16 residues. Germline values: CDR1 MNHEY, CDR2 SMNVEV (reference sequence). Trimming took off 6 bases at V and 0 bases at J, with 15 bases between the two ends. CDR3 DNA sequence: TGTGCCAGCAGCTCAATGACGATGGGTAGCAATCAGCCCCAGCATTTT. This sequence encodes CASSSMTMGSNQPQHF.

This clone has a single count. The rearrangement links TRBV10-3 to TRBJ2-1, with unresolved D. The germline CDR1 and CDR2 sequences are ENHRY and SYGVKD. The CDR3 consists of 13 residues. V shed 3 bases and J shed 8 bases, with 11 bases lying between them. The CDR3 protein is CAISDQVGYEQFF. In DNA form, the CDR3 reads TGTGCCATCAGTGATCAGGTGGGGTATGAGCAGTTCTTC.

CDR3 region: CASRLRSYYTF. CDR3 nucleotide sequence: TGTGCAAGTCGCCTACGGTCCTATTACACCTTC. The rearrangement joins TRBV12-2 to TRBJ1-2. TRBV12-2 is a recognized pseudogene. The CDR3 is 11 residues long.